The clone carrying this TCR beta chain was seen only once. Profiled with immunoSEQ multiplex PCR; TCRdb holds only in-frame clones, not every one. The sample contains about 12,000 clones, approximately 95% of which appear only once. The data stem from a study of technical replicates of blood from several donors. Material for sequencing was PBMCs. The receptor was isolated from a human donor in good health.

The chain's CDR3 is CASRIGTSGYNEQFF. CDR3 DNA: TGTGCCAGCAGGATCGGGACTAGCGGTTACAATGAGCAGTTCTTC. The chain employs TRBV6-5 and TRBJ2-1; 11 nucleotides align to TRBD2. Germline V gene lookup returns CDR1 MNHEY and CDR2 SVGAGI. The CDR3 runs to 15 residues. The ends lost 6 bases at V and 4 bases at J; junction bases unmatched: 5.